This T cell receptor (beta chain) was retrieved from a study of CD8+ T cells in alopecia areata. Study-level background: Tofacitinib administration to treated patients was oral, at 5 to 10 mg twice daily.

TCR sequencing used cDNA made by reverse transcription of extracted RNA. Clones were sequenced by immunoSEQ multiplex PCR, and TCRdb holds only the in-frame ones, with some missing. This table holds about 140,000 clones, 86% found once. V lost 6 bases, J lost 3 bases, and 5 bases stayed unmatched. CDR3 length equals 13 residues. In germline, CDR1 is SGHRS, CDR2 YFSETQ. Stated treatment: oral pan-JAK inhibitor, 5-10 mg twice daily. Cell sorting on a FACSAria was used to separate CD4+ and CD8+ T cells from the PBMCs. The source material was CD8+ T cells sorted from blood, sampled at week 4, from a patient treated with tofacitinib. The V gene is TRBV5-1, the J gene TRBJ2-7; 8 nucleotides match TRBD1. The TCR sequence derives from a human donor with alopecia areata. The CDR3 spells CASKGTGDYEQYF. The CDR3 bases are TGCGCCAGCAAAGGGACAGGAGACTACGAGCAGTACTTC.